Below are 23 T cell receptor beta chains sequenced from a single sample in a study of blood T cells in healthy people across ages. It was with a sample-barcoded 5' primer and a J-beta primer mix that a second PCR of about 6 to 11 cycles was run. In TCRdb, the 5' RACE reads were re-called with MiXCR into one record per CDR3 protein. This table has nearly 800,000 distinct CDR3 sequences, roughly 25% appearing once. This same sample was also taken into another study, of T cells of mothers and their children.

The sequenced sample was blood. These receptors were collected from a boy younger than 18 in good health.

CDR3 residues: CASSQDRRLSEAFF. CDR3 bases: TGCGCCAGCAGCCAAGATCGGAGATTATCTGAAGCTTTCTTT. The chain employs TRBV4-3 and TRBJ1-1; D gene uncertain. V was pared by 0 bases and J by 6 bases, with 11 bases between. This CDR3 region has 14 residues. From germline, CDR1 is LGHNA and CDR2 YSLEER.

This chain uses TRBV5-6 with TRBJ1-3; D ambiguous. There are 14 residues in the CDR3. V lost 0 bases and J lost 1, with 5 bases in between. Per the germline V gene, CDR1 is SGHDT and CDR2 is YYEEEE. The CDR3 DNA follows: TGTGCCAGCAGCTTGGTCAGATCTGGAAACACCATATATTTT. Translated: CASSLVRSGNTIYF.

This clonotype showed up just a few times. This chain uses TRBV9 with TRBJ1-2; 7 nucleotides align to TRBD1. With V trimmed by 0 bases and J by 5 bases, 4 bases remained unmatched. Germline V gene lookup returns CDR1 SGDLS and CDR2 YYNGEE. CDR3 length: 14 amino acids. The CDR3 DNA follows: TGTGCCAGCAGCGTAGATAACAGGGGTTATGGCTACACCTTC. It codes for CASSVDNRGYGYTF.

The rearrangement uses TRBV19 and TRBJ2-1, with D tentatively TRBD1 (6 bases). The better agreement between TRBJ2-5 and the DNA end casts doubt on the J call. CDR3 length: 13 amino acids. Germline values: CDR1 LNHDA, CDR2 SQIVND (reference sequence). The CDR3 spells CARQGWGRETQYF. DNA of the CDR3: TGTGCCAGACAGGGTTGGGGGAGAGAGACCCAGTACTTC.

The chain employs TRBV2 and TRBJ2-1, with TRBD2 as a possible D gene (6 bases). The better agreement between TRBJ2-7 and the DNA end casts doubt on the J call. The CDR3 has 12 amino acids. The germline CDR1 and CDR2 sequences are SNHLY and FYNNEI. CDR3 amino acids: CATGSTLYEQYF. The DNA for the CDR3 is TGTGCCACCGGGAGTACGCTTTACGAGCAGTACTTC.

This clonotype was found a few times. The V and J genes are TRBV24-1 and TRBJ2-7; the match to TRBD1 covers 9 bases. V gave up 4 bases and J gave up 5 bases; unmatched junction bases: 11. The CDR3 loop spans 16 amino acids. Germline V gives CDR1 KGHDR, CDR2 SFDVKD. DNA of the CDR3: TGTGCCACCAGTGAAGGGCCGGGACAGGGCAGGGACGAGCAGTACTTC. Its translation is CATSEGPGQGRDEQYF.

The gene calls are TRBV20-1 and TRBJ2-7; TRBD1 might be the D (6 bases). The V end lost 1 base, the J end lost 6 bases, and 22 bases lay between the germline ends. The CDR3 has 16 residues. Germline V gives CDR1 DFQATT, CDR2 SNEGSKA (reference sequence). In DNA, the CDR3 is TGCAGTGCTAGAGCAAACCCGGGACAAAGATGGTCCGAGCAGTACTTC. Its translation: CSARANPGQRWSEQYF.

This clonotype has only a few counts. The chain couples TRBV27 to TRBJ2-1, with 13 bases that match TRBD2. The DNA end lines up better with TRBJ2-5; the J call may be wrong. The CDR3 totals 18 residues. Per the germline V gene, CDR1 is MNHEY and CDR2 is SMNVEV (reference sequence). In DNA form, the CDR3 reads TGTGCCAGCACCCCTTTGGGCTTACTAGCGGGAGGGCAAGAGACCCAGTACTTC. Its protein product is CASTPLGLLAGGQETQYF.

This clonotype was counted ten times or more. The junction and the germline gene differ at one end; a read error may be behind it. The CDR3 bases are TGTGCTAGCAGCCGGGGACTAGCGGGCTCCTACGAGCAGTACTTC. Translated, it gives CASSRGLAGSYEQYF. The V gene is TRBV7-7, the J gene TRBJ2-7; 12 bases are a match to TRBD2. Germline V gene data show CDR1 as SSHAT and CDR2 as FNYEAQ (reference sequence). The CDR3 length is 15 residues.

This clonotype has a handful of counts. CDR3 amino acids: CSAAGVGETQYF. CDR3 DNA: TGCAGTGCTGCGGGGGTGGGAGAGACCCAGTACTTC. This rearrangement joins TRBV20-1 to TRBJ2-5, with 7 bases aligning to TRBD2. The CDR3 sequence is 12 residues long. The germline V gene encodes CDR1 DFQATT and CDR2 SNEGSKA (reference sequence). The junction had 4 bases not matched to a gene; V was cut back by 5 bases and J by 4 bases.

This clonotype was seen more than once but under ten times. J is TRBJ2-1 and V is TRBV7-8, with no clear D. The CDR3 extends over 16 amino acids. The germline V gene encodes CDR1 SGHVS and CDR2 FQNEAQ. The ends were cut back, 3 bases at V and 8 bases at J, with 20 bases in the middle. Here the CDR3 DNA reads TGTGCCAGCAGCTTCGTGGGCCATAGCTTTAACGATGAGCAGTTCTTC. This sequence encodes CASSFVGHSFNDEQFF.

This clonotype was found a few times. V and J are TRBV25-1 and TRBJ1-2; perhaps TRBD1 as D (6 bases). This CDR3 has 13 amino acids. Trimming stripped 2 bases from V and 8 bases from J, with 12 bases between. Germline V gene sequence: CDR1 MGHDK, CDR2 SYGVNS. In DNA form, the CDR3 reads TGTGCCAGCAGTGAAGGACAGCCCCGAGGCTACACCTTC. It is translated as CASSEGQPRGYTF.

This clonotype has only a few counts. The CDR3 spells CASSLDGGPEAFF. The DNA for the CDR3 is TGCGCCAGCAGCTTGGATGGGGGCCCAGAAGCTTTCTTT. V is TRBV5-1 and J is TRBJ1-1, with D possibly TRBD1 on 6 matching bases. The CDR3 loop spans 13 amino acids. V was pared by 0 bases and J by 8 bases, with 11 bases between. Per germline, CDR1 SGHRS and CDR2 YFSETQ.

The V gene is TRBV28, the J gene TRBJ2-7; TRBD1 or TRBD2 may be the D gene (5 bases each). Germline assignment: CDR1 MDHEN and CDR2 SYDVKM. Trimming removed 5 bases at V and 3 bases at J, with 20 bases between. This CDR3 spans 16 amino acids. CDR3 in amino acids: CASSASGAGDFYEQYF. In nucleotides, the CDR3 is TGTGCCAGCAGTGCCTCCGGGGCGGGTGATTTCTACGAGCAGTACTTC.

This clonotype has only a few counts. The V gene is TRBV29-1, the J gene TRBJ1-2; D unclear. This CDR3 is built from 13 residues. Trimming took 6 bases from V and 4 from J, leaving 15 bases between them. From germline, CDR1 is SQVTM and CDR2 ANQGSEA. The DNA for the CDR3 is TGCAGCGTCCTAGACGTACAATTCTATGGCTACACCTTC. Its translation: CSVLDVQFYGYTF.

This clonotype was observed a handful of times. The V call is TRBV7-8, the J call TRBJ1-2; 8 bases are a match to TRBD1. CDR3 length equals 14 residues. Germline loops: CDR1 SGHVS, CDR2 FQNEAQ. Losses at the gene ends were 5 bases for V and 5 bases for J; bases not matched to a gene: 7. Written as DNA, the CDR3 is TGTGCCAGCAGCCGGGGGGGACAGGAATATGGCTACACCTTC. Its translation is CASSRGGQEYGYTF.

This clonotype has more than one count but fewer than ten. The chain is built from TRBV27 and TRBJ2-2, with a possible D match to TRBD2 (5 bases). V was pared by 2 bases and J by 2 bases, with 15 bases between. Germline V gene sequence: CDR1 MNHEY, CDR2 SMNVEV (reference sequence). The CDR3 is 17 amino acids. Written as DNA, the CDR3 is TGTGCCAGCAGTTTAATTCTAGGAGCGGAAAACACCGGGGAGCTGTTTTTT. It yields the protein CASSLILGAENTGELFF.

J is TRBJ2-1 and V is TRBV29-1; D uncertain. The CDR3 loop spans 12 amino acids. Trimming took 0 bases from V and 6 from J, leaving 6 bases between them. Germline V gene sequence: CDR1 SQVTM, CDR2 ANQGSEA. This chain's CDR3 is CSVEDPGNEQFF. In DNA form, the CDR3 reads TGCAGCGTTGAAGACCCGGGCAATGAGCAGTTCTTC.

This clonotype has only a few counts. The chain recombines TRBV9 with TRBJ2-7, with 7 nucleotides matching TRBD1. The CDR3 covers 13 residues. Trimming removed 0 bases from V and 6 bases from J; junction bases left unmatched: 3. Germline CDR1 reads SGDLS; CDR2 reads YYNGEE. CDR3 nucleotide sequence: TGTGCCAGCAGCGTAGCAACAGGGGCCGAGCAGTACTTC. Translated: CASSVATGAEQYF.

At least ten counts were recorded for this clonotype. V is TRBV28 and J is TRBJ2-7; D is undetermined. Germline CDR1 MDHEN, CDR2 SYDVKM. CDR3 length equals 12 residues. V lost 7 bases, J lost 10 bases, and 17 bases lay in between. The CDR3 coding sequence is TGTGCCAGCACAGAAAACCAAGAGACTCAGTACTTC. It codes for CASTENQETQYF.

This clonotype appeared a few times. The chain has TRBV6-2 or TRBV6-3 and TRBJ2-3, with D perhaps assigned TRBD1 or TRBD2 (5 bases each). There are 17 residues in the CDR3. Germline CDR1 reads MNHEY; CDR2 reads SVGEGT. Trimming shortened V by 4 bases and J by 0 bases, and 17 bases separated the two germline ends. The CDR3 is CASSSLREPTSTDTQYF. CDR3 in DNA: TGTGCCAGCAGTTCCCTCAGGGAGCCTACTAGCACAGATACGCAGTATTTT.

J is TRBJ2-1 and V is TRBV12-3 or TRBV12-4, with no clear D. Between the trimmed V and J ends, which lost 3 bases and 5 bases, there was a span of 14 bases. The CDR3 is made up of 15 amino acids. CDR3 sequence reads: CASSFLLSADNEQFF. CDR3 nucleotide sequence: TGTGCCAGCAGTTTTCTCCTTTCGGCGGACAATGAGCAGTTCTTC.

This chain links TRBV7-9 with TRBJ2-1, with 7 bases fitting TRBD2. V dropped 3 bases and J dropped 14; count of bases not matched to a gene: 10. Per germline, CDR1 SEHNR and CDR2 FQNEAQ (reference sequence). The CDR3 extends over 13 amino acids. The CDR3 coding sequence is TGTGCCAGCAGCTTGGCAAATGCGGGAGAAGAGTTCTTC. Translating gives CASSLANAGEEFF.